These T cell receptor beta chains were read from a single sample in a study of shared clonotypes between healthy human individuals. Sequenced by immunoSEQ multiplex PCR; TCRdb stores in-frame clones only, minus some. The sample comprises more than 2 million clones, 90% to 95% of which are singletons, and about 1.6% rests with the top ten. Specimen: naive CD8+ T cells from PBMCs. All receptors come from a man in his late teens or twenties in good health. Some clones in this sample may be carry-over from other donors' samples. The CDR3 runs from the conserved cysteine through the conserved F or W. Each record gives: CDR3 protein, CDR3 DNA, J gene, clone size, V gene, D gene. The D gene is left open where the match is weak. Only part of the rows carry a size: once, few, many, or a class if the clone is expanded.

CDR3: CASSWGLANYEQYF
DNA: TGTGCCAGTAGTTGGGGACTAGCCAACTACGAGCAGTACTTC
J: TRBJ2-7
size: few
V: TRBV19
D: TRBD2

CDR3: CASSLFGWNTEAFF
DNA: TGTGCCAGCAGCCTCTTTGGCTGGAACACTGAAGCTTTCTTT
J: TRBJ1-1
size: NA
V: TRBV5-6
D: NA

CDR3: CASSLSYTEAFF
DNA: TGTGCCAGCAGCTTAAGCTACACTGAAGCTTTCTTT
J: TRBJ1-1
size: once
V: TRBV7-8
D: NA

CDR3: CASSFPGPQAGGSYNEQFF
DNA: TGCGCCAGCAGCTTTCCGGGCCCCCAAGCGGGAGGATCCTACAATGAGCAGTTCTTC
J: TRBJ2-1
size: NA
V: TRBV5-1
D: TRBD2

CDR3: CASSQTSFNSPLHF
DNA: TGTGCCAGCAGTCAGACATCCTTTAATTCACCCCTCCACTTT
J: TRBJ1-6
size: NA
V: TRBV6-6
D: NA

CDR3: CAIGAGSEDYGYTF
DNA: TGTGCCATCGGGGCAGGGAGTGAGGACTATGGCTACACCTTC
J: TRBJ1-2
size: once
V: TRBV10-3
D: NA

CDR3: CASSLAYRIAGAPGNEQFF
DNA: TGTGCCAGCAGCTTAGCTTATCGGATAGCGGGAGCCCCAGGCAATGAGCAGTTCTTC
J: TRBJ2-1
size: NA
V: TRBV11-2
D: TRBD2

CDR3: CASTRAEPPGTQYF
DNA: TGTGCCAGCACCCGGGCGGAGCCCCCGGGGACCCAGTACTTC
J: TRBJ2-5
size: NA
V: TRBV7-9
D: NA

CDR3: CASRNGQETQYF
DNA: TGTGCCAGCAGGAACGGCCAAGAGACCCAGTACTTC
J: TRBJ2-5
size: NA
V: TRBV7-9
D: NA

CDR3: CASSLLGTGPNYEQFF
DNA: TGTGCCAGCAGTTTATTGGGGACAGGGCCAAATTATGAGCAGTTCTTC
J: TRBJ2-1
size: NA
V: TRBV27
D: TRBD1

CDR3: CASSAAGTGVYEQYF
DNA: TGTGCCAGCAGCGCCGCCGGGACAGGTGTTTACGAGCAGTACTTC
J: TRBJ2-7
size: once
V: TRBV9
D: TRBD1

CDR3: CASSTRQGKTGELFF
DNA: TGTGCCAGCAGCACCCGACAGGGGAAGACCGGGGAGCTGTTTTTT
J: TRBJ2-2
size: NA
V: TRBV11-3
D: TRBD1

CDR3: CSVRTDFYGYTF
DNA: TGCAGCGTTCGGACAGACTTTTATGGCTACACCTTC
J: TRBJ1-2
size: once
V: TRBV29-1
D: NA

CDR3: CSVEIGGRGYTF
DNA: TGCAGCGTTGAAATCGGGGGCCGTGGCTACACCTTC
J: TRBJ1-2
size: NA
V: TRBV29-1
D: NA

CDR3: CASSQGLVYEQYF
DNA: TGCGCCAGCAGCCAAGGGCTTGTCTACGAGCAGTACTTC
J: TRBJ2-7
size: NA
V: TRBV4-3
D: NA

CDR3: CASSLRWRESYNEQFF
DNA: TGTGCCAGCAGCTTAAGGTGGCGGGAGTCCTACAATGAGCAGTTCTTC
J: TRBJ2-1
size: NA
V: TRBV11-2
D: TRBD2

CDR3: CASSDLQGASGNTIYF
DNA: TGCGCCAGCAGTGATCTTCAGGGGGCCTCTGGAAACACCATATATTTT
J: TRBJ1-3
size: NA
V: TRBV10-1
D: TRBD1

CDR3: CASSVDEPSGMKAQYF
DNA: TGTGCCAGCAGCGTAGATGAGCCTAGCGGTATGAAGGCCCAGTACTTC
J: TRBJ2-5
size: NA
V: TRBV9
D: TRBD2

CDR3: CASSWMASGRYEQYF
DNA: TGTGCCAGTAGTTGGATGGCTAGCGGGAGGTACGAGCAGTACTTC
J: TRBJ2-7
size: NA
V: TRBV19
D: TRBD2

CDR3: CASSYRQGTNEKLFF
DNA: TGTGCCAGTAGTTACCGACAGGGTACCAATGAAAAACTGTTTTTT
J: TRBJ1-4
size: NA
V: TRBV19
D: TRBD1

CDR3: CASTLETLQETQYF
DNA: TGTGCCAGCACATTGGAGACTTTACAAGAGACCCAGTACTTC
J: TRBJ2-5
size: once
V: TRBV28
D: NA

CDR3: CASSSLAGGTDTQYF
DNA: TGTGCCAGCAGCTCACTGGCGGGGGGCACAGATACGCAGTATTTT
J: TRBJ2-3
size: NA
V: TRBV7-8
D: TRBD2

CDR3: CASSAYDRGVKNIQYF
DNA: TGTGCCAGCAGTGCGTACGACAGGGGCGTGAAAAACATTCAGTACTTC
J: TRBJ2-4
size: once
V: TRBV27
D: TRBD1

CDR3: CASSSPLQDLNYGYTF
DNA: TGTGCCAGCAGCTCCCCCCTTCAGGACCTCAACTATGGCTACACCTTC
J: TRBJ1-2
size: NA
V: TRBV28
D: NA

CDR3: CASSSPLATPYNEQFF
DNA: TGTGCCAGCAGCTCGCCGCTAGCCACGCCGTACAATGAGCAGTTCTTC
J: TRBJ2-1
size: NA
V: TRBV9
D: NA

CDR3: CASSYSRRSADTQYF
DNA: TGTGCCAGCAGTTACTCGCGTAGGAGCGCAGATACGCAGTATTTT
J: TRBJ2-3
size: NA
V: TRBV6-5
D: NA

CDR3: CASRPIGSSYEQYF
DNA: TGTGCCAGCCGACCCATTGGGAGCTCCTACGAGCAGTACTTC
J: TRBJ2-7
size: NA
V: TRBV28
D: NA

CDR3: CATSRDLSLYVPGANVLTF
DNA: TGTGCCACCAGCAGAGATCTCAGCCTCTATGTCCCTGGGGCCAACGTCCTGACTTTC
J: TRBJ2-6
size: NA
V: TRBV15
D: NA

CDR3: CASSPDSQETQYF
DNA: TGTGCCAGCTCACCGGACAGCCAAGAGACCCAGTACTTC
J: TRBJ2-5
size: NA
V: TRBV18
D: NA

CDR3: CASSLGLAGETYNEQFF
DNA: TGTGCCAGCAGCCTGGGACTAGCGGGGGAAACTTACAATGAGCAGTTCTTC
J: TRBJ2-1
size: NA
V: TRBV7-3
D: TRBD2

CDR3: CASSLDRLAPSSYEQYF
DNA: TGTGCCAGCAGTTTAGACAGACTAGCCCCTAGCTCCTACGAGCAGTACTTC
J: TRBJ2-7
size: NA
V: TRBV28
D: TRBD2

CDR3: CASSPTRTSGYEQYF
DNA: TGCGCCAGCAGCCCCACGCGGACTAGCGGTTACGAGCAGTACTTC
J: TRBJ2-7
size: NA
V: TRBV5-1
D: TRBD2

CDR3: CASTDQQAKNIQYF
DNA: TGTGCCAGCACAGACCAGCAAGCCAAAAACATTCAGTACTTC
J: TRBJ2-4
size: NA
V: TRBV2
D: NA

CDR3: CASSPVGEGNEQFF
DNA: TGTGCCAGCAGCCCCGTAGGGGAGGGGAATGAGCAGTTCTTC
J: TRBJ2-1
size: NA
V: TRBV7-8
D: TRBD2

CDR3: CASSIGLLNTEAFF
DNA: TGTGCCAGTAGTATAGGGCTCCTGAACACTGAAGCTTTCTTT
J: TRBJ1-1
size: NA
V: TRBV19
D: NA

CDR3: CASSPGLAEIISSSYNEQFF
DNA: TGTGCCAGCAGCCCTGGACTAGCGGAGATTATATCAAGCTCCTACAATGAGCAGTTCTTC
J: TRBJ2-1
size: NA
V: TRBV14
D: TRBD2

CDR3: CASSLLSTTDTQYF
DNA: TGTGCCAGCAGTTTACTCAGTACCACAGATACGCAGTATTTT
J: TRBJ2-3
size: NA
V: TRBV28
D: NA

CDR3: CASSEASEQYF
DNA: TGTGCCAGCAGTGAGGCAAGCGAGCAGTACTTC
J: TRBJ2-7
size: NA
V: TRBV28
D: NA

CDR3: CASSLVGGWTEAFF
DNA: TGTGCCAGCAGTTTAGTAGGGGGGTGGACTGAAGCTTTCTTT
J: TRBJ1-1
size: NA
V: TRBV9
D: NA

CDR3: CASPRVNTEAFF
DNA: TGTGCCAGCCCAAGGGTGAACACTGAAGCTTTCTTT
J: TRBJ1-1
size: NA
V: TRBV21-1
D: NA

CDR3: CASSFHGRDVPSSGANVLTF
DNA: TGTGCCAGCAGCTTCCACGGACGGGACGTTCCGAGCTCTGGGGCCAACGTCCTGACTTTC
J: TRBJ2-6
size: NA
V: TRBV7-3
D: NA

CDR3: CATSTGYSQGAGNTIYF
DNA: TGTGCCACCAGCACAGGCTATTCTCAGGGGGCTGGAAACACCATATATTTT
J: TRBJ1-3
size: once
V: TRBV15
D: TRBD1

CDR3: CASSGTSGYEQYF
DNA: TGTGCCAGCAGCGGGACTAGCGGTTACGAGCAGTACTTC
J: TRBJ2-7
size: NA
V: TRBV2
D: TRBD2

CDR3: CATWVGLYGYTF
DNA: TGTGCCACCTGGGTGGGCCTCTATGGCTACACCTTC
J: TRBJ1-2
size: NA
V: TRBV6-1
D: NA

CDR3: CASSLYTDQETQYF
DNA: TGTGCCAGCAGTTTATATACAGACCAAGAGACCCAGTACTTC
J: TRBJ2-5
size: NA
V: TRBV28
D: NA

CDR3: CSVEGIEQSSSYEQYF
DNA: TGCAGCGTTGAAGGGATAGAACAGTCGAGCTCCTACGAGCAGTACTTC
J: TRBJ2-7
size: few
V: TRBV29-1
D: NA

CDR3: CASSPGQANTGELFF
DNA: TGCGCCAGCAGCCCGGGACAGGCGAACACCGGGGAGCTGTTTTTT
J: TRBJ2-2
size: once
V: TRBV4-3
D: TRBD1

CDR3: CASSLGGRESSYEQYF
DNA: TGCGCCAGCAGCTTGGGGGGCAGGGAAAGCTCCTACGAGCAGTACTTC
J: TRBJ2-7
size: NA
V: TRBV5-1
D: NA

CDR3: CASSFYRAGNTIYF
DNA: TGTGCCAGCAGTTTTTACAGGGCTGGAAACACCATATATTTT
J: TRBJ1-3
size: NA
V: TRBV28
D: NA

CDR3: CASSNFQGARETQYF
DNA: TGTGCCAGCAGTAACTTCCAGGGGGCCAGGGAGACCCAGTACTTC
J: TRBJ2-5
size: NA
V: TRBV28
D: TRBD1

CDR3: CASSRLQGYEQYF
DNA: TGTGCCAGCAGTCGACTTCAGGGATACGAGCAGTACTTC
J: TRBJ2-7
size: NA
V: TRBV6-6
D: NA

CDR3: CASSILGGYTF
DNA: TGTGCCAGTAGTATCCTGGGTGGCTACACCTTC
J: TRBJ1-2
size: few
V: TRBV19
D: NA

CDR3: CASSDRGPTEAFF
DNA: TGTGCCAGCAGCGACAGGGGGCCCACTGAAGCTTTCTTT
J: TRBJ1-1
size: few
V: TRBV27
D: TRBD1

CDR3: CASSSGTSESNEQFF
DNA: TGTGCCAGCAGCTCCGGGACTAGCGAGTCGAATGAGCAGTTCTTC
J: TRBJ2-1
size: NA
V: TRBV7-2
D: TRBD2

CDR3: CASRELNTEAFF
DNA: TGCGCCAGCAGGGAATTGAACACTGAAGCTTTCTTT
J: TRBJ1-1
size: NA
V: TRBV5-1
D: NA

CDR3: CASSDRTGPYEQYF
DNA: TGTGCCAGCAGTGACCGGACAGGGCCCTACGAGCAGTACTTC
J: TRBJ2-7
size: NA
V: TRBV27
D: TRBD1

CDR3: CASSPPLPGEQFF
DNA: TGTGCCAGCTCACCCCCCCTACCGGGGGAGCAGTTCTTC
J: TRBJ2-1
size: NA
V: TRBV18
D: NA

CDR3: CASSFIGQSYEQYF
DNA: TGTGCCAGCAGTTTTATAGGGCAGTCCTACGAGCAGTACTTC
J: TRBJ2-7
size: NA
V: TRBV27
D: NA

CDR3: CATSRDQGMNTEAFF
DNA: TGTGCCACCAGCAGAGATCAGGGGATGAACACTGAAGCTTTCTTT
J: TRBJ1-1
size: few
V: TRBV15
D: NA